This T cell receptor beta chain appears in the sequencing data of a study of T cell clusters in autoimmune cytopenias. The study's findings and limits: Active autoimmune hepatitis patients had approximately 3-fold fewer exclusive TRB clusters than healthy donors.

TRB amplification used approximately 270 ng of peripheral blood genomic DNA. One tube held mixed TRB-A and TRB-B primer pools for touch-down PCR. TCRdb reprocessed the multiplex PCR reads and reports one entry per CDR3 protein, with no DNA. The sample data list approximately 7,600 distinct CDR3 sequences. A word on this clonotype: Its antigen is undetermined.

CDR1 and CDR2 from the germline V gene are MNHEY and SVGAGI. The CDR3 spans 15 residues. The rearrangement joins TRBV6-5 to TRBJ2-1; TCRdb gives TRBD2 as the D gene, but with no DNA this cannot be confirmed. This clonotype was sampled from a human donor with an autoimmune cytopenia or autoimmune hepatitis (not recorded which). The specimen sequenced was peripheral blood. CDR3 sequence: CASKGLAGSYNEQFF.